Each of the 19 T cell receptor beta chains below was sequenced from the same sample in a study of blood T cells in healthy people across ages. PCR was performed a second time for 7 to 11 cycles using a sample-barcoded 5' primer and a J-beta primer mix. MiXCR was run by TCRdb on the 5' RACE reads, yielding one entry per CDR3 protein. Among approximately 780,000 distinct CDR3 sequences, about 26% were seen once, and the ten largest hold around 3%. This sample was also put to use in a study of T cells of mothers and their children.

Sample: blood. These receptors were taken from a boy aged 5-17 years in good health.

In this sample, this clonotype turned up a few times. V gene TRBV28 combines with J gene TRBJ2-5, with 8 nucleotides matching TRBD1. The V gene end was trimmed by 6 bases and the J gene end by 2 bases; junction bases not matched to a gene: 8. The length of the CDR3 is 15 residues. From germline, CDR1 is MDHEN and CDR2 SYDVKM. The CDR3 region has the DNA TGTGCCAGCAGCTCCGCCGGGACAGGTCAAGAGACCCAGTACTTC. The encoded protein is CASSSAGTGQETQYF.

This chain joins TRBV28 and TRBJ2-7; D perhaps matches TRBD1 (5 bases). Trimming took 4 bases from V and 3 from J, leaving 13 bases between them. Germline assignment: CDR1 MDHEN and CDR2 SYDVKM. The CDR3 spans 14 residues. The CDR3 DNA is TGTGCCAGCAGTTCCCTGGCAGGGTACTACGAGCAGTACTTC. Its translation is CASSSLAGYYEQYF.

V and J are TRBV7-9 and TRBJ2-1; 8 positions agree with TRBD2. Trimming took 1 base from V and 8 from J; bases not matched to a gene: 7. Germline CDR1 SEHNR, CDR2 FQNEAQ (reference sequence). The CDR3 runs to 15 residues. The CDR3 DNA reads TGTGCCAGCAGCTTAGGCGGGAGGCCTGGCGATGAGCAGTTCTTC. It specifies CASSLGGRPGDEQFF.

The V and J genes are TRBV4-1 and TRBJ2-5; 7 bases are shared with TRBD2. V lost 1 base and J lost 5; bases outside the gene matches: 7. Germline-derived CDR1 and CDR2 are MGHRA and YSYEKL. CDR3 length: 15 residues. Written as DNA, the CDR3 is TGCGCCAGCAGCCAAGGATCCGGGGGGTCTGAGACCCAGTACTTC. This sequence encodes CASSQGSGGSETQYF.

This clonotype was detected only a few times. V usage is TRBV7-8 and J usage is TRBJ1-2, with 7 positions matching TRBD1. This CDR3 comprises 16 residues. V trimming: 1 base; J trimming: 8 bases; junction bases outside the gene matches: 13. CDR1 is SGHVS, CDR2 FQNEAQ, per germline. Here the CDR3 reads CASSLGRTIGGRGYTF. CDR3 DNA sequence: TGTGCCAGCAGCTTAGGACGAACGATAGGGGGCCGGGGCTACACCTTC.

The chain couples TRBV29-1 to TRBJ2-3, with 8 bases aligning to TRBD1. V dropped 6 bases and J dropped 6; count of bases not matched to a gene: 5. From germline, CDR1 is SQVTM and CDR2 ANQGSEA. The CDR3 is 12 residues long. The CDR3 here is CSVDRGSDTQYF. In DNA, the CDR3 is TGCAGCGTAGACAGGGGATCCGATACGCAGTATTTT.

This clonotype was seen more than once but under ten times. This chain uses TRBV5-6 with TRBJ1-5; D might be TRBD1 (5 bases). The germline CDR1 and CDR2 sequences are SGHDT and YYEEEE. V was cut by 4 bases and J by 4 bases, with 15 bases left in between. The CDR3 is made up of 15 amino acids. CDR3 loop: CASSPGMGRNQPQHF. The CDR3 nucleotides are TGTGCCAGCAGCCCAGGTATGGGACGGAATCAGCCCCAGCATTTT.

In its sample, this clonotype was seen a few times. The CDR3 reads CSVAPQGGQGYTF. The CDR3 nucleotides are TGCAGCGTTGCACCACAGGGAGGACAGGGCTACACCTTC. J is TRBJ1-2 and V is TRBV29-1; D may be TRBD1 (6 bases). The CDR3 has 13 amino acids. Germline V lookup: CDR1 SQVTM, CDR2 ANQGSEA. The V end lost 4 bases, the J end lost 8 bases, and 17 bases lay between the germline ends.

The CDR3 coding sequence is TGCAGTCTCTCCGGGGGGAGCTCCTACAATGAGCAGTTCTTC. Translating it yields CSLSGGSSYNEQFF. This rearrangement joins TRBV20-1 to TRBJ2-1; 7 bases line up with TRBD2. Germline V CDR1 and CDR2: DFQATT, SNEGSKA (reference sequence). This CDR3 is built from 14 residues. With 8 bases clipped from V and 0 bases from J, the junction kept 7 bases outside the gene matches.

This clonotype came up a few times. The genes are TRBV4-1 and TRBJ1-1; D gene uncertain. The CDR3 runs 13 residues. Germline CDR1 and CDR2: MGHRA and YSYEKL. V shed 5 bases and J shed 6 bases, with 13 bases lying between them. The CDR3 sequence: CASSKRQDAEAFF. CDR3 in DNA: TGCGCCAGCAGCAAGCGTCAAGACGCTGAAGCTTTCTTT.

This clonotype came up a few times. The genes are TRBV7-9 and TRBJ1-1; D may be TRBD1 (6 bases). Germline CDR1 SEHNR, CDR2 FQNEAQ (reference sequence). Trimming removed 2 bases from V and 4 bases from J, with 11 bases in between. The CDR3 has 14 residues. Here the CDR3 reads CASSLTTGVTEAFF. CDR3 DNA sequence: TGTGCCAGCAGCTTAACGACAGGCGTCACTGAAGCTTTCTTT.

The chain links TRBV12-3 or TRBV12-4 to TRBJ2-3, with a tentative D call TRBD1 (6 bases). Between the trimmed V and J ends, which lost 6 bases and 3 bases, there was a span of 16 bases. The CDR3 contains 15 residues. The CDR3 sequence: CASSPTGQRTDTQYF. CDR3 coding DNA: TGTGCCAGCAGCCCTACAGGGCAGAGAACAGATACGCAGTATTTT.

CDR3 bases: TGTGCCAGCAGTTCGCTAGTTAACGGTTGGACTGAAGCTTTCTTT. It codes for CASSSLVNGWTEAFF. The J gene is TRBJ1-1, the V gene TRBV28; D gene unclear. This CDR3 contains 15 residues. Looked up from germline, CDR1 is MDHEN and CDR2 is SYDVKM. Trimming shortened V by 4 bases and J by 5 bases, and 17 bases separated the two germline ends.

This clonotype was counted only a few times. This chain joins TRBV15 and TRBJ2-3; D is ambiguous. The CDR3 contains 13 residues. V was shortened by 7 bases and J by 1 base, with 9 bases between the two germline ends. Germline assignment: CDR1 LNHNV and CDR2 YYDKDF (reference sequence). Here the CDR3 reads CATTLAGTDTQYF. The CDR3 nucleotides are TGTGCCACCACCTTGGCGGGCACAGATACGCAGTATTTT.

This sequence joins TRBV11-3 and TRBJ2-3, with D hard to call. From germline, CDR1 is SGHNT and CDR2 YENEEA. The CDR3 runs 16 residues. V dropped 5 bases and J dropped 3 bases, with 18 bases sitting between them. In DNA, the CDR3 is TGTGCCAGCAGCCCTCACGATGGGGTTCGAACAGATACGCAGTATTTT. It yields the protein CASSPHDGVRTDTQYF.

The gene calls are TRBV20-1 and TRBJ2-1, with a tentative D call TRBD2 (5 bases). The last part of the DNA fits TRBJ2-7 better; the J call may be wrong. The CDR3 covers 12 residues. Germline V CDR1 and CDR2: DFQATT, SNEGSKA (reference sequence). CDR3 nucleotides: TGCAGTGCTAAAGAGGGAATCTACGAGCAGTACTTC. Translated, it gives CSAKEGIYEQYF.

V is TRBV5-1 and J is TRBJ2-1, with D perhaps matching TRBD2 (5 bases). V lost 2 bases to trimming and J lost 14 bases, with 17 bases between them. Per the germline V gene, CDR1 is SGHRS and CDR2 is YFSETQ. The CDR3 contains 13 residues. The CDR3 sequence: CASSFEGSPSEFF. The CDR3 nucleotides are TGCGCCAGCAGCTTTGAGGGCTCACCCTCGGAGTTCTTC.

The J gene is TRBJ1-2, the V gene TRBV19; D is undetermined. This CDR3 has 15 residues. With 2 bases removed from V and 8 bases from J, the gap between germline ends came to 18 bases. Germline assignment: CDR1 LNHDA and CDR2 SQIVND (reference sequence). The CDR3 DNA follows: TGTGCCAGTAGTATATCGTCTGTGGGGTTTGGCGGCTACACCTTC. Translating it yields CASSISSVGFGGYTF.

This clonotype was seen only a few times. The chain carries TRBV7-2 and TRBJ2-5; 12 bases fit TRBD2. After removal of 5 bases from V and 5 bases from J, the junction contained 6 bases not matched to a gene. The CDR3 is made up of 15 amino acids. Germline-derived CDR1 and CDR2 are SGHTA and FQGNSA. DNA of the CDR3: TGTGCCAGCAGCCTAAGGACTAGCGGGGCCGAGACCCAGTACTTC. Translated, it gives CASSLRTSGAETQYF.